Listed here are 19 T cell receptor beta chains from one sample, sequenced in a study of blood T cell repertoires in COVID-19. Using immunoSEQ multiplex PCR, the repertoire was profiled, and TCRdb retains in-frame clones only, with some absent. The table has 390,000 or so clones, 89% seen once. Material for sequencing was peripheral blood. The source of these receptors is a woman aged 25-40 years with COVID-19, enrolled during active disease.

The chain employs TRBV19 and TRBJ2-7, with TRBD1 matching over 7 bases. The CDR3 contains 14 residues. The V gene end was trimmed by 6 bases and the J gene end by 3 bases; junction bases not matched to a gene: 8. Germline CDR1 and CDR2: LNHDA and SQIVND (reference sequence). This CDR3 reads CASSSPWDSYEQYF. CDR3 coding DNA: TGTGCCAGTAGCTCTCCTTGGGACAGCTACGAGCAGTACTTC.

This clone was recorded only once. V usage is TRBV2 and J usage is TRBJ2-7, with D tentatively TRBD1 (6 bases). The CDR3 spans 14 residues. Trimming pared 4 bases from V and 0 bases from J, leaving 10 bases between. Germline V gives CDR1 SNHLY, CDR2 FYNNEI. The CDR3 here is CASSVTGSSYEQYF. The CDR3 coding sequence is TGTGCCAGCAGTGTTACAGGGAGCTCCTACGAGCAGTACTTC.

This clone was observed a handful of times. The chain links TRBV4-1 to TRBJ2-2; 15 bases fit TRBD2. The CDR3 is 18 amino acids. The V and J ends lost 5 bases and 6 bases, in that order; junction bases with no gene match: 10. The germline V gene has CDR1 MGHRA and CDR2 YSYEKL. The CDR3 bases are TGCGCCAGCAGCAGCCGGACTAGCGGGGGGGCCCACCCCGGGGAGCTGTTTTTT. It is translated as CASSSRTSGGAHPGELFF.

The chain uses TRBV15 and TRBJ1-5, with D possibly being TRBD1 (5 bases). The V end was cut by 8 bases, the J end by 4 bases, with 12 bases between. Germline assignment: CDR1 LNHNV and CDR2 YYDKDF (reference sequence). The CDR3 is 13 residues long. CDR3 in amino acids: CATGLGANQPQHF. DNA of the CDR3: TGTGCCACCGGTTTAGGGGCAAATCAGCCCCAGCATTTT.

The CDR3 sequence: CASSGLGTVYNQPQHF. Written as DNA, the CDR3 is TGTGCCAGCAGTGGGCTCGGGACAGTATACAATCAGCCCCAGCATTTT. This chain links TRBV6-1 with TRBJ1-5; 7 bases agree with TRBD1. V dropped 4 bases and J dropped 3; count of bases not matched to a gene: 9. Germline lookup yields CDR1 MNHNS and CDR2 SASEGT. The CDR3 sequence is 16 residues long.

The V gene is TRBV24-1, the J gene TRBJ1-2; no clear D. The CDR3 runs to 12 residues. V lost 6 bases and J 4 bases, leaving 8 bases between the germline ends. Germline loops: CDR1 KGHDR, CDR2 SFDVKD. The CDR3 bases are TGTGCCACCAGTCAACGGAGCTATGGCTACACCTTC. Amino acids: CATSQRSYGYTF.

The chain employs TRBV5-1 and TRBJ2-7, with 7 bases lining up with TRBD1. The trim removed 6 bases at V and 2 bases at J, leaving 20 bases unmatched. CDR3 size: 18 residues. CDR1 and CDR2 (germline): SGHRS, YFSETQ. CDR3 nucleotide sequence: TGCGCCAGCAACTATACCTCAAAACCGGGACAGCTTCCCTACGAGCAGTACGTC. Translation: CASNYTSKPGQLPYEQYV.

The gene calls are TRBV28 and TRBJ2-3; TRBD1 might be the D (5 bases). Germline CDR1 MDHEN, CDR2 SYDVKM. V lost 4 bases and J lost 4, with 9 bases in between. The CDR3 is 13 residues long. CDR3 in amino acids: CASSSTTADTQYF. The CDR3 DNA reads TGTGCCAGCAGTTCGACGACAGCAGATACGCAGTATTTT.

The J gene is TRBJ2-1, the V gene TRBV11-3; unclear D gene. Trimming took off 3 bases at V and 1 base at J, with 10 bases between the two ends. Germline V gene data show CDR1 as SGHNT and CDR2 as YENEEA. The CDR3 has 15 amino acids. CDR3 bases: TGTGCCAGCAGCTTCGTCTCCAGTTCCTACAATGAGCAGTTCTTC. It translates to CASSFVSSSYNEQFF.

Here the CDR3 reads CASSYGLADYTGELFF. DNA of the CDR3: TGTGCCAGCAGTTACGGGCTAGCGGACTACACCGGGGAGCTGTTTTTT. This chain uses TRBV6-2 or TRBV6-3 with TRBJ2-2, with TRBD2 matching over 7 bases. The CDR3 spans 16 residues. Germline CDR1 and CDR2: MNHEY and SVGEGT. Losses at the gene ends were 2 bases for V and 3 bases for J; bases not matched to a gene: 6.

This clone has only a few counts. The chain couples TRBV27 to TRBJ2-7, with D possibly TRBD1 on 6 matching bases. The CDR3 extends over 14 amino acids. Germline loops: CDR1 MNHEY, CDR2 SMNVEV (reference sequence). V lost 2 bases, J lost 2 bases, and 10 bases lay in between. The CDR3: CASSLKWGPYEQYF. DNA for the CDR3: TGTGCCAGCAGTTTAAAATGGGGGCCCTACGAGCAGTACTTC.

This chain connects TRBV6-5 to TRBJ2-1; 7 positions match TRBD1. Germline V gene sequence: CDR1 MNHEY, CDR2 SVGAGI. Unmatched junction bases numbered 8, after V lost 4 bases and J lost 8 bases. This CDR3 is built from 14 residues. The CDR3 nucleotides are TGTGCCAGCAGTTCTAGGGGGCCACGTGATGAGCAGTTCTTC. Translation: CASSSRGPRDEQFF.

The chain joins TRBV6-1 to TRBJ2-7; D ambiguous. Per germline, CDR1 MNHNS and CDR2 SASEGT. Trimming removed 1 base at V and 4 bases at J, with 8 bases between. The CDR3 is 13 residues long. The CDR3 nucleotides read TGTGCCAGCAGTGAAGGAACAGCTTACGAGCAGTACTTC. Its translation is CASSEGTAYEQYF.

This sequence joins TRBV28 and TRBJ1-1; TRBD1 matches 7 bases. Germline-derived CDR1 and CDR2 are MDHEN and SYDVKM. The junction had 4 bases not matched to a gene; V was cut back by 5 bases and J by 1 base. The CDR3 spans 14 residues. CDR3 DNA sequence: TGTGCCAGCAGTCCGGGACAGCAGAACACTGAAGCTTTCTTT. Amino acid sequence: CASSPGQQNTEAFF.

The chain links TRBV4-1 to TRBJ2-7; a weak D match, TRBD2 (6 bases). Germline assignment: CDR1 MGHRA and CDR2 YSYEKL. CDR3 size: 15 residues. V dropped 3 bases and J dropped 0 bases, with 12 bases sitting between them. The CDR3 loop is CASSQYSGSSYEQYV. In nucleotides, the CDR3 is TGCGCCAGCAGCCAGTATAGCGGTTCCTCCTACGAGCAGTACGTC.

The V gene is TRBV19, the J gene TRBJ1-1; D perhaps matches TRBD1 (5 bases). The V end was cut by 5 bases, the J end by 0 bases, with 13 bases between. Germline CDR1 reads LNHDA; CDR2 reads SQIVND (reference sequence). CDR3 length equals 15 residues. DNA for the CDR3: TGTGCCAGTAGTGACCAGGGTAGGATGAACACTGAAGCTTTCTTT. Protein product: CASSDQGRMNTEAFF.

The chain carries TRBV19 and TRBJ2-7; the D gene is possibly TRBD1 (6 bases). V lost 5 bases and J 2 bases, leaving 13 bases between the germline ends. CDR1 is LNHDA, CDR2 SQIVND, per germline (reference sequence). The CDR3 is 14 residues long. The CDR3: CASSPRTAPYEQYF. For the CDR3, the DNA is TGTGCCAGTAGTCCAAGGACAGCCCCCTACGAGCAGTACTTC.

V gene TRBV5-6 combines with J gene TRBJ1-5; 8 bases map to TRBD1. This CDR3 has 17 amino acids. Germline assignment: CDR1 SGHDT and CDR2 YYEEEE. The trim removed 1 base at V and 0 bases at J, leaving 6 bases unmatched. CDR3 region: CASSLFADRVSNQPQHF. The CDR3 nucleotides read TGTGCCAGCAGCTTGTTCGCGGACAGGGTTAGCAATCAGCCCCAGCATTTT.

The V gene is TRBV20-1, the J gene TRBJ2-3, with a weak D call TRBD2 (6 bases). The CDR3 has 16 residues. With 3 bases removed from V and 4 bases from J, the gap between germline ends came to 20 bases. Germline CDR1 is DFQATT and CDR2 is SNEGSKA (reference sequence). Here the CDR3 DNA reads TGCAGTGCTAGTGGTATCGGGGGAAGGAGGGCAGATACGCAGTATTTT. Translated: CSASGIGGRRADTQYF.